This T cell receptor (beta chain) was captured in a study of T cell responses to AZD1222 COVID-19 vaccine. The repertoire was sequenced with immunoSEQ multiplex PCR; TCRdb's copy has only in-frame clones and lacks some. The sample includes approximately 170,000 clones, more than 85% seen only once; the top ten take about 3.9%. With regard to this clone: Its antigen remains unidentified.

Study-level results: White British donors predominated, females outnumbered males, and clonal diversity was possibly underestimated. An increase in Spike-specific TCR breadth and depth was observed after two AZD1222 doses. Recipients of AZD1222 seropositive at baseline numbered only five or six.

Sequenced here: peripheral blood, sampled on day 0 of AZD1222 vaccination. This sequence originates from an adult in good health.

The CDR3 loop reads CAWSPGTGAYSGNTIYF. The CDR3 coding sequence is TGTGCCTGGAGCCCCGGGACAGGGGCCTACTCTGGAAACACCATATATTTT. This rearrangement joins TRBV30 to TRBJ1-3, with TRBD1 matching over 10 bases. V gave up 3 bases and J gave up 0 bases; unmatched junction bases: 8. Germline loops: CDR1 GTSNPN, CDR2 SVGIG (reference sequence). There are 17 residues in the CDR3.